The source of this T cell receptor (beta chain) is a study of CD8 T cells in Susac syndrome. Whole-study results and caveats: In its TCR sequencing and HLA analysis, the study acknowledged that the number of individuals was relatively small.

Deletions cut 0 bases from V and 2 bases from J, with 9 bases between. The CDR3 spans 15 residues. The germline gives CDR1 PRHDT, CDR2 FYEKMQ (reference sequence). On this clonotype: Its antigen is unidentified.

Random hexamers were used to reverse transcribe 0.5 to 1 ug of RNA. Across 54 Vbeta and 13 Jbeta, immunoSEQ multiplex PCR amplified TCR beta CDR3. TCRdb reprocessed the immunoSEQ multiplex PCR reads with MiXCR, giving one entry per CDR3 protein. The sample has 130,000 or so distinct CDR3 sequences, roughly 80% seen once; the top ten hold 0.45% to 0.65%. The study sequenced TCR beta in blood CD8+ and CD4+ T cells. The chain recombines TRBV13 with TRBJ2-3; tentatively, D is TRBD1 or TRBD2 (5 bases each). Sequencing used CD8+ T cells from PBMCs. The receptor was derived from a human donor with multiple sclerosis. The CDR3 loop reads CASSLGSGTTDTQYF. For the CDR3, the DNA is TGTGCCAGCAGCTTAGGGTCAGGGACCACAGATACGCAGTATTTT.